Listed below are T cell receptor beta chains from one sample, sequenced in a study of OX40 agonist ivuxolimab in advanced cancers. Sequenced by immunoSEQ multiplex PCR; TCRdb stores in-frame clones only, minus some. Of over 45,000 clones in the sample, around nine tenths were seen once. The sequencing here drew on CD4+ or CD8+ T cells sorted from blood, taken in a trial of the OX40 agonist ivuxolimab. The receptors come from an adult with an advanced solid tumor such as melanoma, head and neck, liver or kidney cancer. CDR3s leave out the opening cysteine and the closing phenylalanine or tryptophan.

J gene,V gene,CDR3 protein
TRBJ2-7,TRBV7-8,ASSTGGAGGHEQY
TRBJ2-2,TRBV2,ASSEAPGNTGELF
TRBJ2-7,TRBV7-9,ASSPGGDRMLTDLN
TRBJ1-1,TRBV9,ASTRDSLNTEAF
TRBJ2-3,TRBV19,ASSMGAGGTDTQY
TRBJ2-7,TRBV27,ASSLLAQGAYEQY
TRBJ2-5,TRBV28,ASSLPPGAQY
TRBJ2-3,TRBV19,ASRPGGPTDTQY
TRBJ1-1,TRBV6-1,ASKIDRHTEAF
TRBJ2-5,TRBV5-4,ASSLVGKQETQY
TRBJ2-3,TRBV5-6,ASSLLWELTQY
TRBJ2-5,TRBV6-5,ASSRGRGAETQY
TRBJ1-2,TRBV2,ASSGQGIFGYT
TRBJ1-3,TRBV5-6,ASSFDGNTIY
TRBJ2-1,TRBV7-6,ASSLRGSPEQF
TRBJ1-2,TRBV5-1,ASSRERNYGYT
TRBJ1-1,TRBV7-3,ASSLTAENTEAF
TRBJ1-1,TRBV6-5,ASRSLGEAF
TRBJ2-3,TRBV11-2,ASSPTGPGTDTQY
TRBJ2-7,TRBV7-2,ASSLGTSGRRRGGEQY
TRBJ1-5,TRBV19,ASSIGDPGYSNQPQH
TRBJ2-5,TRBV5-1,ASSLTPTSGGMGTQY
TRBJ2-7,TRBV10-3,AISEGPLTGGAYEQY
TRBJ2-7,TRBV9,ASSVAVGSSYEQY
TRBJ2-7,TRBV7-9,ASSTGTASYEQY
TRBJ2-7,TRBV5-4,ASSLAGQGGYEQY
TRBJ2-7,TRBV9,ASSVASGREEQY